This TCR beta chain was obtained from a study of blood T cell repertoires in COVID-19. Here immunoSEQ multiplex PCR was the method, and the copy in TCRdb shows in-frame clones only, minus some. The sample has some 160,000 clones, about four fifths seen once. From germline, CDR1 is LGHDT and CDR2 YNNKEL (reference sequence). Trimming took 0 bases from V and 8 from J; bases not matched to a gene: 7. This CDR3 is 15 amino acids long. The origin of this receptor is a man between 65 and 85 years old who had recovered from COVID-19. The chain couples TRBV3-1 (or the pseudogene TRBV3-2) to TRBJ2-1, with 7 bases matching TRBD2. The sample consisted of peripheral blood. The CDR3 reads CASSQDPGGSDEQFF. The CDR3 DNA sequence: TGTGCCAGCAGCCAAGATCCGGGAGGTAGCGATGAGCAGTTCTTC.